This T cell receptor (beta chain) was recovered during a study of T cells in Graves' hyperthyroidism and ophthalmopathy. This clonotype was observed a few times. The investigators amplified TCR beta CDR3 regions from RNA transcripts. The TCR CDR3 was amplified in a first-round RT-PCR using the HTBI primer set. TCRdb fed the multiplex PCR reads into MiXCR, producing one record per CDR3 protein. The sample consists of a few hundred thousand distinct CDR3 sequences, under 15% of them appearing once. The study excluded patients with uncontrolled infection, other autoimmune disease, pregnancy or lactation. Material for sequencing was blood. The sequence derives from a woman under 30 with Graves' hyperthyroidism.

CDR3 region: CASRDRGHNEKLFF. The CDR3 bases are TGTGCCAGCAGAGACAGGGGCCACAATGAAAAACTGTTTTTT. The chain employs TRBV3-1 and TRBJ1-4, with TRBD1 matching over 8 bases. V was pared by 6 bases and J by 5 bases, with 5 bases of the junction left unmatched. CDR1 is LGHDT and CDR2 is YNNKEL in the germline V gene (reference sequence). The CDR3 spans 14 residues.